Below are 22 T cell receptor beta chains sequenced from a single sample in a study of T cells in Graves' hyperthyroidism and ophthalmopathy. RNA transcripts gave rise to amplified TCR beta CDR3 regions. Initially, a first-round RT-PCR of the TCR CDR3 employed the HTBI primer set. TCRdb passed the multiplex PCR reads through MiXCR, listing each CDR3 protein once. The sample records more than 450,000 distinct CDR3 sequences, 20% being singletons. The specimen sequenced was blood. The receptor source for this set is a middle-aged man with Graves' ophthalmopathy.

Written as DNA, the CDR3 is TGTGCCAGCGGGACTAGCGGGAGTGGAGAGACCCAGTACTTC. Its protein is CASGTSGSGETQYF. The genes are TRBV3-1 and TRBJ2-5; 14 positions agree with TRBD2. Germline V gene data show CDR1 as LGHDT and CDR2 as YNNKEL (reference sequence). J lost 4 bases, V lost 8 bases, and 3 bases had no gene match. This CDR3 has 14 residues.

At least ten counts were recorded for this clonotype. The chain couples TRBV7-9 to TRBJ2-1; D might be TRBD2 (7 bases). Germline CDR1 is SEHNR and CDR2 is FQNEAQ (reference sequence). The CDR3 extends over 15 amino acids. V was clipped by 2 bases and J by 8 bases, with 16 bases between them. In DNA, the CDR3 is TGTGCCAGCAGCTTACCGGCGGGGGCGTTGTATGAGCAGTTCTTC. This codes for CASSLPAGALYEQFF.

This clonotype was counted at least ten times. The rearrangement joins TRBV20-1 to TRBJ2-5; D remains ambiguous. The CDR3 has 11 residues. Trimming left V 6 bases short and J 4 bases short, with 9 bases between. Germline V lookup: CDR1 DFQATT, CDR2 SNEGSKA (reference sequence). The DNA for the CDR3 is TGCAGTGCCCAGTGGTTAGAGACCCAGTACTTC. It yields the protein CSAQWLETQYF.

This clonotype came up many times. CDR3: CASSLAQGSGILQETQYF. The CDR3 DNA is TGTGCCAGCAGCTTAGCCCAAGGTAGCGGGATTCTCCAAGAGACCCAGTACTTC. The chain links TRBV11-2 to TRBJ2-5; TRBD2 matches 8 bases. This CDR3 has 18 residues. CDR1 SGHAT and CDR2 FQNNGV come from the germline V gene. V trimming: 1 base; J trimming: 1 base; junction bases outside the gene matches: 11.

In the case of this clonotype: A much larger clone differs by one base, so this may be a read error. The CDR3 region has the DNA TGTGCCTCAGACAGGGCCCGGAACACCGGGGGGCTGTTTTTT. Amino acid sequence: CASDRARNTGGLFF. The chain couples TRBV30 to TRBJ2-2; D is possibly TRBD1 (7 bases). The CDR3 length is 14 residues. Germline loops: CDR1 GTSNPN, CDR2 SVGIG (reference sequence).

The chain uses TRBV15 and TRBJ2-7, with TRBD1 matching over 12 bases. The CDR3 runs 18 residues. With V trimmed by 3 bases and J by 2 bases, 11 bases remained unmatched. The germline CDR1 and CDR2 sequences are LNHNV and YYDKDF (reference sequence). CDR3 amino acids: CATSSTTGTGGQPYEQYF. CDR3 sequence (DNA): TGTGCCACCAGCAGCACGACCGGGACAGGGGGCCAACCCTACGAGCAGTACTTC. Together with reference TRBV15 and TRBJ2-7, the CDR3 gives the full variable domain: DAMVIQNPRYQVTQFGKPVTLSCSQTLNHNVMYWYQQKSSQAPKLLFHYYDKDFNNEADTPDNFQSRRPNTSFCFLDIRSPGLGDTAMYLCATSSTTGTGGQPYEQYFGPGTRLTVT.

J is TRBJ1-3 and V is TRBV12-3 or TRBV12-4; D may be TRBD1 (5 bases). The CDR3 covers 15 residues. V lost 4 bases, J lost 9 bases, and 19 bases lay in between. The CDR3 sequence is CASSYRTGPVSTIYF. The CDR3 DNA follows: TGTGCCAGCAGTTACAGGACCGGTCCCGTGAGCACCATATATTTT.

This clonotype has more than one count but fewer than ten. The V gene is TRBV29-1, the J gene TRBJ1-4; D not resolved. V lost 4 bases to trimming and J lost 5 bases, with 8 bases between them. This CDR3 has 12 residues. The germline CDR1 and CDR2 sequences are SQVTM and ANQGSEA. CDR3 loop: CSVGWPNEKLFF. CDR3 nucleotides: TGCAGCGTTGGTTGGCCAAATGAAAAACTGTTTTTT.

This clonotype was counted a few times. The V and J genes are TRBV20-1 and TRBJ2-5; 8 nucleotides match TRBD2. Germline V lookup: CDR1 DFQATT, CDR2 SNEGSKA (reference sequence). This CDR3 region has 14 residues. Losses at the gene ends were 7 bases for V and 1 base for J; bases not matched to a gene: 8. The CDR3 DNA sequence: TGCAGTGTCAGGACCGGGGGGGTCCAAGAGACCCAGTACTTC. It translates to CSVRTGGVQETQYF.

The chain employs TRBV6-2 or TRBV6-3 and TRBJ2-3; D remains unclear. Trimming shortened V by 5 bases and J by 5 bases, and 8 bases separated the two germline ends. The CDR3 is 12 amino acids. Germline CDR1 is MNHEY and CDR2 is SVGEGT. The CDR3 loop is CASSENRDTQYF. The CDR3 DNA reads as TGTGCCAGCAGTGAGAACAGAGATACGCAGTATTTT.

This clonotype was counted ten times or more. The chain recombines TRBV9 with TRBJ1-1; D remains unclear. V was cut by 2 bases and J by 0 bases, with 8 bases left in between. In germline, CDR1 is SGDLS, CDR2 YYNGEE. The CDR3 has 14 residues. The CDR3 spells CASSVGVLNTEAFF. The CDR3 DNA sequence: TGTGCCAGCAGCGTTGGGGTGTTGAACACTGAAGCTTTCTTT. Drawing the rest from reference TRBV9 and TRBJ1-1, the complete variable domain is DSGVTQTPKHLITATGQRVTLRCSPRSGDLSVYWYQQSLDQGLQFLIQYYNGEERAKGNILERFSAQQFPDLHSELNLSSLELGDSALYFCASSVGVLNTEAFFGQGTRLTVV.

This sequence joins TRBV9 and TRBJ2-3; D gene unclear. The CDR3 covers 16 residues. Germline CDR1 is SGDLS and CDR2 is YYNGEE. Trimming left V 0 bases short and J 2 bases short, with 13 bases between. CDR3 nucleotide sequence: TGTGCCAGCAGCGTAGAGCTTAACCCTTACACAGATACGCAGTATTTT. It translates to CASSVELNPYTDTQYF. Supplemented by reference TRBV9 and TRBJ2-3, the full variable domain reads DSGVTQTPKHLITATGQRVTLRCSPRSGDLSVYWYQQSLDQGLQFLIQYYNGEERAKGNILERFSAQQFPDLHSELNLSSLELGDSALYFCASSVELNPYTDTQYFGPGTRLTVL.

This clonotype occurred a few times. The genes are TRBV5-1 and TRBJ2-5, with D perhaps TRBD1 (6 bases). Germline CDR1 SGHRS, CDR2 YFSETQ. Trimming cost V 0 bases and J 5 bases, with 11 bases left between them. The CDR3 runs 14 residues. Written as DNA, the CDR3 is TGCGCCAGCAGCTTGGACAGGGTTGACGAGACCCAGTACTTC. Residues: CASSLDRVDETQYF.

The chain combines TRBV3-1 with TRBJ2-2, with TRBD2 identical over 8 bases. Unmatched junction bases numbered 16, after V lost 2 bases and J lost 2 bases. From germline, CDR1 is LGHDT and CDR2 YNNKEL (reference sequence). The CDR3 is made up of 20 amino acids. This CDR3 is CASSQLSQKSGGRNTGELFF. For the CDR3, the DNA is TGTGCCAGCAGCCAATTATCCCAGAAAAGCGGGGGCCGAAACACCGGGGAGCTGTTTTTT.

This clonotype was seen many times. V and J are TRBV4-3 and TRBJ2-3; D is perhaps TRBD1 or TRBD2 (5 bases each). CDR1 is LGHNA, CDR2 YSLEER, per germline. V lost 0 bases and J lost 6, with 31 bases in between. The CDR3 covers 21 residues. CDR3 residues: CASSQEPLSTGALGERDTQYF. DNA of the CDR3: TGCGCCAGCAGCCAAGAGCCCCTTTCCACAGGTGCCCTTGGAGAGCGGGATACGCAGTATTTT.

This chain connects TRBV11-1 to TRBJ2-7; TRBD2 matches 13 bases. V lost 5 bases and J lost 6; bases outside the gene matches: 16. The CDR3 sequence is 18 residues long. Germline CDR1 is SGHAT and CDR2 is FQDESV (reference sequence). This CDR3 reads CASSKQGFKTSGRFEQYF. Here the CDR3 DNA reads TGTGCCAGCAGCAAACAGGGTTTCAAGACTAGCGGGAGGTTCGAGCAGTACTTC. Filled out from reference TRBV11-1 and TRBJ2-7, the complete variable domain reads EAEVAQSPRYKITEKSQAVAFWCDPISGHATLYWYRQILGQGPELLVQFQDESVVDDSQLPKDRFSAERLKGVDSTLKIQPAELGDSAMYLCASSKQGFKTSGRFEQYFGPGTRLTVT.

This rearrangement joins TRBV20-1 to TRBJ1-2; TRBD1 might be the D (6 bases). V was cut by 3 bases and J by 7 bases, with 12 bases left in between. CDR1 and CDR2 (germline): DFQATT, SNEGSKA (reference sequence). This CDR3 region has 12 residues. The CDR3 sequence: CSARGGDGGYTF. Here the CDR3 DNA reads TGCAGTGCTAGGGGGGGCGACGGTGGCTACACCTTC.

This clonotype came up a few times. V gene TRBV28 combines with J gene TRBJ1-1; 12 positions match TRBD1. The germline V gene has CDR1 MDHEN and CDR2 SYDVKM. The CDR3 runs 15 residues. V shed 2 bases and J 6 bases; nucleotides not matched to a gene: 4. CDR3 sequence: CASSLGGTGGPEAFF. The DNA of the CDR3 is TGTGCCAGCAGTTTAGGTGGGACAGGGGGCCCTGAAGCTTTCTTT.

There are many counts of this clonotype. This chain uses TRBV7-9 with TRBJ2-3, with no clear D. Germline CDR1 and CDR2: SEHNR and FQNEAQ (reference sequence). The V end lost 5 bases, the J end lost 4 bases, and 16 bases lay between the germline ends. CDR3 length: 15 amino acids. This chain's CDR3 is CASSPQPSRPDTQYF. The CDR3 DNA sequence: TGTGCCAGCAGCCCCCAACCCTCTAGGCCAGATACGCAGTATTTT. Full variable domain (remainder filled in from reference TRBV7-9 and TRBJ2-3): DTGVSQNPRHKITKRGQNVTFRCDPISEHNRLYWYRQTLGQGPEFLTYFQNEAQLEKSRLLSDRFSAERPKGSFSTLEIQRTEQGDSAMYLCASSPQPSRPDTQYFGPGTRLTVL.

Regarding this clonotype: This sequence may be a read error, since a much larger clone differs from it by one base. V and J are TRBV7-9 and TRBJ1-1; D remains ambiguous. The CDR3 totals 12 residues. CDR1 is SEHNR, CDR2 FQNEAQ, per germline (reference sequence). The CDR3 loop reads CAGSLGGSEAFF. As DNA, the CDR3 is TGTGCCGGCAGCTTAGGAGGATCTGAAGCTTTCTTT.

This clonotype was seen a few times. The chain recombines TRBV4-1 with TRBJ2-3; D is possibly TRBD1 (7 bases). The V end lost 8 bases, the J end lost 1 base, and 16 bases lay between the germline ends. The V gene's germline CDR1 is MGHRA and CDR2 YSYEKL. The length of the CDR3 is 15 residues. The CDR3, as DNA: TGCGCCAGCGGGAGGTCAGGGGGAGGCACAGATACGCAGTATTTT. Protein: CASGRSGGGTDTQYF.

This chain uses TRBV19 with TRBJ1-5; D is unresolved. The germline V gene encodes CDR1 LNHDA and CDR2 SQIVND (reference sequence). Between the trimmed V and J ends, which lost 5 bases and 4 bases, there was a span of 12 bases. CDR3 length: 14 amino acids. The CDR3 bases are TGTGCCAGTAGTGATAACTCGGGAAATCAGCCCCAGCATTTT. It is translated as CASSDNSGNQPQHF. The variable domain in full, with the rest retrieved from reference TRBV19 and TRBJ1-5, is DGGITQSPKYLFRKEGQNVTLSCEQNLNHDAMYWYRQDPGQGLRLIYYSQIVNDFQKGDIAEGYSVSREKKESFPLTVTSAQKNPTAFYLCASSDNSGNQPQHFGDGTRLSIL.